Below are 19 T cell receptor beta chains sequenced from a single sample in a study of CXCR3-negative and CXCR3-positive naive CD8 T cells. The libraries of TRB cDNA were prepared using 5' RACE with UMI labels. TCRdb reprocessed the 5' RACE reads and reports one entry per CDR3 protein, with no DNA. The sample yields 50,000 to 75,000 distinct CDR3 sequences, of which the top ten take up more than 4%. Sequencing was carried out using naive CXCR3- CD8+ T cells from blood. The subset is: CD45RO-CCR7+CD27+CD95- naive CD8+ T cells lacking CXCR3 (TNR3-). These receptors came from a human donor in good health. Some clones in this sample may be carry-over from other donors' samples.

The chain has TRBV6-5 and TRBJ2-3; there is no DNA to check the TCRdb D call of TRBD2. CDR1 MNHEY and CDR2 SVGAGI come from the germline V gene. CDR3 length: 16 amino acids. CDR3 sequence reads: CASSRLAGEVTDTQYF.

This sequence joins TRBV5-6 and TRBJ1-1. Germline V lookup: CDR1 SGHDT, CDR2 YYEEEE. The CDR3 is 14 amino acids. The CDR3 protein is CASSLVSANTEAFF.

The chain uses TRBV4-3 and TRBJ2-1; TCRdb's D call, TRBD1, is unchecked because there is no DNA. Per the germline V gene, CDR1 is LGHNA and CDR2 is YSLEER. This CDR3 contains 15 residues. The CDR3 here is CASSHGVGGYNEQFF.

The V and J genes are TRBV19 and TRBJ2-3. The CDR3 has 14 residues. Germline loops: CDR1 LNHDA, CDR2 SQIVND (reference sequence). CDR3: CASSIGYSTDTQYF. Full variable domain (remainder filled in from reference TRBV19 and TRBJ2-3): DGGITQSPKYLFRKEGQNVTLSCEQNLNHDAMYWYRQDPGQGLRLIYYSQIVNDFQKGDIAEGYSVSREKKESFPLTVTSAQKNPTAFYLCASSIGYSTDTQYFGPGTRLTVL.

V is TRBV20-1 and J is TRBJ2-7; as DNA is missing, the TRBD1 call by TCRdb cannot be tested. The germline V gene encodes CDR1 DFQATT and CDR2 SNEGSKA (reference sequence). The CDR3 is 14 amino acids. CDR3 region: CSAQADSKSYEQYF.

V and J are TRBV20-1 and TRBJ2-3; the TRBD1 assignment by TCRdb is unverifiable without DNA. This CDR3 comprises 17 residues. CDR1 and CDR2 from the germline V gene are DFQATT and SNEGSKA (reference sequence). Here the CDR3 reads CSARDPGGGRGTDTQYF.

This chain uses TRBV6-2 or TRBV6-3 with TRBJ2-3. Germline loops: CDR1 MNHEY, CDR2 SVGEGT. This CDR3 contains 15 residues. CDR3 in amino acids: CASSYSAGSTDTQYF.

This chain joins TRBV7-9 and TRBJ2-1; TCRdb outputs TRBD2, but without DNA this stays unchecked. Per the germline V gene, CDR1 is SEHNR and CDR2 is FQNEAQ (reference sequence). This CDR3 region has 17 residues. CDR3 sequence reads: CASSPRLAGDSYNEQFF.

CDR3 loop: CSVGQGANTEAFF. V and J are TRBV29-1 and TRBJ1-1; the TRBD1 assignment by TCRdb is unverifiable without DNA. CDR1 is SQVTM and CDR2 is ANQGSEA in the germline V gene. The CDR3 is 13 amino acids.

This rearrangement joins TRBV28 to TRBJ2-1; TCRdb gives TRBD1 as the D gene, but with no DNA this cannot be confirmed. The CDR3 contains 17 residues. Germline V CDR1 and CDR2: MDHEN, SYDVKM. The CDR3 spells CASTHPEGTAFYNEQFF.

The chain uses TRBV12-3 or TRBV12-4 and TRBJ2-7; lacking DNA, the TRBD2 call made by TCRdb goes unchecked. This CDR3 has 13 residues. CDR3 loop: CASGPGLHYEQYF.

The rearrangement uses TRBV4-3 and TRBJ2-7; TCRdb picks TRBD1, but there is no DNA to check that call. CDR3 size: 17 residues. CDR1 and CDR2 (germline): LGHNA, YSLEER. CDR3 sequence: CASSQDLVRGGVYEQYF.

The V gene is TRBV2, the J gene TRBJ2-6; TCRdb's D call, TRBD1, is unchecked because there is no DNA. CDR1 and CDR2 (germline): SNHLY, FYNNEI. This CDR3 is 16 amino acids long. The CDR3 spells CATPPGENSGANVLTF.

CDR3: CSVPTYQETQYF. The chain joins TRBV29-1 to TRBJ2-5. There are 12 residues in the CDR3. CDR1 and CDR2 from the germline V gene are SQVTM and ANQGSEA. Full variable domain (rest looked up from reference TRBV29-1 and TRBJ2-5): SAVISQKPSRDICQRGTSLTIQCQVDSQVTMMFWYRQQPGQSLTLIATANQGSEATYESGFVIDKFPISRPNLTFSTLTVSNMSPEDSSIYLCSVPTYQETQYFGPGTRLLVL.

This chain links TRBV29-1 with TRBJ2-1; as DNA is missing, the TRBD1 call by TCRdb cannot be tested. Looked up from germline, CDR1 is SQVTM and CDR2 is ANQGSEA. The CDR3 extends over 13 amino acids. CDR3 protein: CSVETGFPKEQFF.

The rearrangement links TRBV10-2 to TRBJ1-1; as DNA is missing, the TRBD1 call by TCRdb cannot be tested. In germline, CDR1 is WSHSY, CDR2 SAAADI. There are 14 residues in the CDR3. The CDR3 sequence is CASSPLRTNTEAFF.

The chain is built from TRBV4-1 and TRBJ2-7; TCRdb proposes TRBD1, but this gene call is untestable without DNA. Per germline, CDR1 MGHRA and CDR2 YSYEKL. The length of the CDR3 is 16 residues. The CDR3 loop reads CASSPFPPGTANEQYF.

The chain employs TRBV28 and TRBJ2-1. CDR3 size: 14 residues. Germline V CDR1 and CDR2: MDHEN, SYDVKM. CDR3 sequence reads: CASNAGSSYNEQFF.

This CDR3 is CASSLGGLVGVYGYTF. The V gene is TRBV7-9, the J gene TRBJ1-2. The CDR3 runs to 16 residues. Germline lookup yields CDR1 SEHNR and CDR2 FQNEAQ (reference sequence).